This is a list of T cell receptor beta chains from one sample in a study of blood T cell repertoires in COVID-19. The method was immunoSEQ multiplex PCR; TCRdb's version includes in-frame clones alone and lacks a portion of them. The data hold approximately 470,000 clones, with roughly 87% observed a single time. Sequenced input: PBMCs or T cells enriched from blood (not recorded which). The receptor source for this set is a woman younger than 30 who had recovered from COVID-19. Both conserved end residues are part of each CDR3. D genes are given only for firm matches. The size of a clone is reported for some rows only, either as once, few or many, or as a class for expanded clones.

J,V,size,D,CDR3,DNA
TRBJ1-1,TRBV18,once,TRBD1,CASSPIRDSGRGATEAFF,TGTGCCAGCTCACCAATAAGGGACAGCGGGCGGGGCGCTACTGAAGCTTTCTTT
TRBJ1-6,TRBV5-1,-,-,CASSLAVRQFSPLHF,TGCGCCAGCAGCTTGGCCGTGAGACAGTTTTCACCCCTCCACTTT
TRBJ1-1,TRBV12-5,-,-,CASGSTGTKGTEAFF,TGTGCTAGTGGATCAACCGGGACAAAAGGTACTGAAGCTTTCTTT
TRBJ1-2,TRBV7-9,few,-,CASSPGTGSGNYGYTF,TGTGCCAGCAGCCCTGGTACAGGGTCAGGAAACTATGGCTACACCTTC
TRBJ2-7,TRBV3-1/TRBV3-2,-,-,CASSQEISASPYEQYF,TGTGCCAGCAGCCAAGAGATTAGTGCCTCACCCTACGAGCAGTACTTC
TRBJ2-7,TRBV5-1,few,-,CASSLADRTLSHEQYF,TGCGCCAGCAGCTTGGCCGATCGGACACTAAGCCACGAGCAGTACTTC
TRBJ2-7,TRBV19,-,TRBD2,CASRRAGLYEQYF,TGTGCCAGTAGGCGAGCGGGGCTCTACGAGCAGTACTTC
TRBJ2-3,TRBV10-2,-,TRBD2,CASSPGVAGVPRGTQYF,TGCGCCAGCAGCCCCGGGGTAGCGGGGGTCCCTCGGGGTACGCAGTATTTT
TRBJ1-1,TRBV15,-,TRBD1,CATSRDRGGFTEAFF,TGTGCCACCAGCAGGGACAGGGGCGGGTTCACTGAAGCTTTCTTT
TRBJ1-6,TRBV7-9,-,TRBD1,CASSLTGAGNSPLHF,TGTGCCAGCAGCTTGACAGGGGCTGGTAATTCACCCCTCCACTTT
TRBJ1-2,TRBV19,-,-,CASEQGRGYTF,TGTGCCAGTGAGCAGGGAAGGGGCTACACCTTC
TRBJ1-6,TRBV5-1,-,-,CASSLTQEDSPLHF,TGCGCCAGCAGCTTGACCCAGGAGGATTCACCCCTCCACTTT
TRBJ2-7,TRBV29-1,-,TRBD1,CSVRGRDRSYEQYF,TGCAGCGTCCGAGGGCGGGACAGGTCCTACGAGCAGTACTTC
TRBJ2-3,TRBV28,-,-,CASSFIRTALSSTDTQYF,TGTGCCAGCAGTTTTATCCGGACAGCCCTTTCTAGCACAGATACGCAGTATTTT
TRBJ1-1,TRBV30,-,-,CAWSVWTGGAAEAFF,TGTGCCTGGAGTGTTTGGACGGGCGGGGCAGCTGAAGCTTTCTTT
TRBJ1-3,TRBV11-2,-,-,CASRIITGWGNTIYF,TGTGCCAGCAGAATAATTACAGGGTGGGGAAACACCATATATTTT
TRBJ2-6,TRBV5-8,once,-,CASYSRSGANVLTF,TGTGCCAGCTACTCCAGGTCTGGGGCCAACGTCCTGACTTTC
TRBJ2-7,TRBV7-9,-,TRBD1,CASSFLTGQGVFEQYF,TGTGCCAGCAGCTTTCTTACGGGACAGGGGGTTTTCGAGCAGTACTTC
TRBJ1-1,TRBV20-1,once,-,CSASFTRDTEAFF,TGCAGTGCTAGTTTTACTCGGGACACTGAAGCTTTCTTT
TRBJ1-6,TRBV11-2,-,TRBD1,CASSSRTGHQTSYNSPLHF,TGTGCCAGCAGCTCAAGGACAGGGCACCAAACCTCCTATAATTCACCCCTCCACTTT
TRBJ1-1,TRBV28,-,-,CASSYRNTEAFF,TGTGCCAGCAGTTACAGGAACACTGAAGCTTTCTTT
TRBJ1-1,TRBV30,-,-,CAWSGGGEAFF,TGTGCCTGGAGTGGCGGGGGGGAAGCTTTCTTT
TRBJ2-3,TRBV7-2,-,TRBD2,CASSNTGTSVGTDTQYF,TGTGCCAGCAGCAACACCGGGACTAGCGTGGGCACAGATACGCAGTATTTT
TRBJ1-4,TRBV12-5,-,TRBD1,CASGRQGFGEKLFF,TGTGCTAGTGGAAGACAGGGTTTCGGTGAAAAACTGTTTTTT
TRBJ1-1,TRBV5-5,few,TRBD1,CASMNLQGGDTEAFF,TGTGCCAGCATGAATCTACAGGGGGGCGACACTGAAGCTTTCTTT
TRBJ1-5,TRBV30,-,-,CALYQPQHF,TGTGCCTTATATCAGCCCCAGCATTTT
TRBJ1-5,TRBV11-2,-,-,CASSSGAGASNQPQHF,TGTGCCAGCAGCTCCGGGGCGGGGGCTAGCAATCAGCCCCAGCATTTT
TRBJ1-5,TRBV11-2,-,-,CASSPTGTGQPQHF,TGTGCCAGCAGCCCTACAGGGACGGGCCAGCCCCAGCATTTT
TRBJ1-1,TRBV11-2,-,-,CASSLGLTNTEAFF,TGTGCCAGCAGCTTGGGACTTACGAACACTGAAGCTTTCTTT
TRBJ2-1,TRBV19,-,-,CAGIPCNEQFF,TGTGCCGGTATTCCGTGCAATGAGCAGTTCTTC
TRBJ2-3,TRBV5-1,-,TRBD2,CASRPGLAGPDTQYF,TGCGCCAGCAGGCCCGGACTAGCGGGGCCAGATACGCAGTATTTT
TRBJ2-3,TRBV6-1,-,-,CASSETGDQDTQYF,TGTGCCAGCAGTGAGACGGGGGATCAAGATACGCAGTATTTT
TRBJ2-3,TRBV9,-,TRBD2,CASSFSGGKGDTQYF,TGTGCCAGCAGCTTTAGCGGGGGGAAGGGAGATACGCAGTATTTT
TRBJ1-4,TRBV28,-,-,CASSYQDTNEKLFF,TGTGCCAGCAGTTATCAGGATACTAATGAAAAACTGTTTTTT
TRBJ2-1,TRBV28,few,TRBD2,CASRTRLATSGGAPYNEQFF,TGTGCCAGCAGGACGAGGTTAGCGACTAGCGGGGGGGCCCCGTACAATGAGCAGTTCTTC
TRBJ2-5,TRBV5-1,-,-,CASSLLGGREETQYF,TGCGCCAGCTCCCTACTAGGAGGGCGAGAAGAGACCCAGTACTTC
TRBJ1-5,TRBV2,-,-,CASTLFNQPQHF,TGTGCCAGCACCCTTTTTAATCAGCCCCAGCATTTT
TRBJ2-7,TRBV12-5,-,TRBD1,CASGPGRGQGANEQYF,TGTGCTAGTGGTCCCGGTAGGGGACAGGGGGCTAACGAGCAGTACTTC
TRBJ1-2,TRBV19,-,TRBD1,CASSPGRGLYGYTF,TGTGCCAGTAGCCCGGGCAGGGGGCTCTATGGCTACACCTTC
TRBJ2-3,TRBV13,-,TRBD2,CASSSPSGGTDTQYF,TGTGCCAGCAGCTCACCTAGCGGAGGCACAGATACGCAGTATTTT
TRBJ1-1,TRBV5-1,-,-,CASSSDRGLGTEAFF,TGCGCCAGCAGCTCGGACAGAGGTTTGGGCACTGAAGCTTTCTTT
TRBJ1-3,TRBV3-1/TRBV3-2,-,-,CASSHEPGNTIYF,TGTGCCAGCAGCCATGAGCCTGGAAACACCATATATTTT
TRBJ1-4,TRBV9,-,TRBD1,CASSPTGEDEKLFF,TGTGCCAGCAGTCCCACAGGGGAGGATGAAAAACTGTTTTTT
TRBJ1-1,TRBV2,once,-,CASSPSPGTTPEAFF,TGTGCCAGCAGTCCCAGCCCCGGGACAACGCCCGAAGCTTTCTTT
TRBJ1-3,TRBV27,-,-,CASSFSRSGNTIYF,TGTGCCAGCAGCTTTTCTCGTTCTGGAAACACCATATATTTT
TRBJ1-2,TRBV14,-,-,CASSQLDSYGYTF,TGTGCCAGCAGCCAACTAGACAGCTATGGCTACACCTTC
TRBJ2-5,TRBV28,once,-,CASTPGGRWETQYF,TGTGCCAGCACCCCCGGAGGGAGGTGGGAGACCCAGTACTTC
TRBJ2-1,TRBV5-1,-,-,CASSSTLNEQFF,TGCGCCAGCAGCTCGACTCTCAATGAGCAGTTCTTC
TRBJ1-1,TRBV19,few,-,CASRRENTEAFF,TGTGCCAGTCGGAGGGAGAACACTGAAGCTTTCTTT
TRBJ2-5,TRBV30,-,-,CAWSVRVGLETQYF,TGTGCCTGGAGTGTAAGAGTGGGCCTAGAGACCCAGTACTTC
TRBJ2-4,TRBV18,once,-,CASSGDLIAKNIQYF,TGTGCCAGCTCAGGAGACCTAATAGCCAAAAACATTCAGTACTTC
TRBJ1-2,TRBV5-1,-,-,CASSLGLSANYGYTF,TGCGCCAGCAGCTTGGGGTTATCGGCTAACTATGGCTACACCTTC
TRBJ1-3,TRBV19,-,-,CASSPPVSGNTIYF,TGTGCCAGTTCCCCCCCCGTCTCTGGAAACACCATATATTTT
TRBJ1-1,TRBV19,few,-,CASSIPGLNTEAFF,TGTGCCAGTAGTATCCCGGGGTTGAACACTGAAGCTTTCTTT
TRBJ1-1,TRBV10-1,-,TRBD1,CASSPGQGGEAFF,TGCGCCAGCAGCCCGGGACAGGGGGGTGAAGCTTTCTTT
TRBJ1-2,TRBV20-1,-,-,CSVPGLDGYTF,TGCAGTGTTCCCGGACTGGATGGCTACACCTTC